Listed below are T cell receptor beta chains from one sample, sequenced in a study of blood T cell repertoires in COVID-19. The table came from immunoSEQ multiplex PCR; TCRdb's copy has only in-frame clones and leaves some out. The sample shows around 300,000 clones, about four fifths of them seen only once. The sample comprised peripheral blood. Receptor source: a woman in her fifties or sixties who had recovered from COVID-19. The CDR3 runs from the conserved cysteine through the conserved F or W. Each record gives: D gene, J gene, V gene, clone size, CDR3 DNA, CDR3 protein. A D gene is named only where the DNA matches it firmly. Size is stated for part of the rows, as once, few or many counts, or as a class when the clone is expanded.

d_call: TRBD2; j_call: TRBJ2-5; v_call: TRBV9; clone_size: once; cdr3_nt: TGTGCCAGCGGTGCGGGGGGGCAAGAGACCCAGTACTTC; cdr3_aa: CASGAGGQETQYF
d_call: TRBD2; j_call: TRBJ2-7; v_call: TRBV11-3; clone_size: .; cdr3_nt: TGTGCCAGCAGCCCCGGGGACTACTCCTACGAGCAGTACTTC; cdr3_aa: CASSPGDYSYEQYF
d_call: .; j_call: TRBJ2-2; v_call: TRBV5-1; clone_size: once; cdr3_nt: TGCGCCAGCAACCCCGGGGGGCAAGACACCGGGGAGCTGTTTTTT; cdr3_aa: CASNPGGQDTGELFF
d_call: .; j_call: TRBJ2-7; v_call: TRBV28; clone_size: .; cdr3_nt: TGTGCCAGCAGTTCGCGTTGGGAGCAGTACTTC; cdr3_aa: CASSSRWEQYF
d_call: .; j_call: TRBJ2-1; v_call: TRBV14; clone_size: .; cdr3_nt: TGTGCCAGCAGCCAAGACCAGGTGCGGCAGTTCTTC; cdr3_aa: CASSQDQVRQFF
d_call: TRBD2; j_call: TRBJ2-2; v_call: TRBV24-1; clone_size: .; cdr3_nt: TGTGCCACCAGTCTAGCGGGGGCCTCCACCGGGGAGCTGTTTTTT; cdr3_aa: CATSLAGASTGELFF
d_call: .; j_call: TRBJ1-5; v_call: TRBV27; clone_size: .; cdr3_nt: TGTGCCAGCAGCCAGGAGGCAGGGGTAAGTCAGCCCCAGCATTTT; cdr3_aa: CASSQEAGVSQPQHF
d_call: TRBD2; j_call: TRBJ2-2; v_call: TRBV4-3; clone_size: medium-sized; cdr3_nt: TGCGCCAGCAGCCAACCCCTTGTGGGGGGAGGGAGCGGGGAGCTGTTTTTT; cdr3_aa: CASSQPLVGGGSGELFF
d_call: TRBD2; j_call: TRBJ2-1; v_call: TRBV27; clone_size: .; cdr3_nt: TGTGCCAGCAGTTTGGGGACTAGCGGGAACAATGAGCAGTTCTTC; cdr3_aa: CASSLGTSGNNEQFF
d_call: .; j_call: TRBJ1-2; v_call: TRBV7-3; clone_size: .; cdr3_nt: TGTGCCAGCAGCTCCTCGGGGGGCATAGGCTACACCTTC; cdr3_aa: CASSSSGGIGYTF
d_call: TRBD2; j_call: TRBJ2-1; v_call: TRBV5-1; clone_size: .; cdr3_nt: TGCGCCAGCAGCTCGGGGGGGCCCTACAATGAGCAGTTCTTC; cdr3_aa: CASSSGGPYNEQFF
d_call: TRBD1; j_call: TRBJ2-7; v_call: TRBV10-1; clone_size: once; cdr3_nt: TGCGCCAGCAGCCCTGTCCGGGACAGGGGCTCCTACGAGCAGTACTTC; cdr3_aa: CASSPVRDRGSYEQYF
d_call: TRBD1; j_call: TRBJ2-7; v_call: TRBV18; clone_size: .; cdr3_nt: TGTGCCAGCTCACCGAGACAGGGGGCAGGCTACGAGCAGTACTTC; cdr3_aa: CASSPRQGAGYEQYF
d_call: .; j_call: TRBJ2-2; v_call: TRBV5-7; clone_size: .; cdr3_nt: TGTGCCAGCAGCCCCGCGAGGGGGGAGCTGTTTTTT; cdr3_aa: CASSPARGELFF
d_call: TRBD1; j_call: TRBJ1-2; v_call: TRBV5-1; clone_size: .; cdr3_nt: TGCGCCAGCAGCTTGGCCGGGACAGCGGCTGGCTACACCTTC; cdr3_aa: CASSLAGTAAGYTF
d_call: TRBD2; j_call: TRBJ2-1; v_call: TRBV5-4; clone_size: .; cdr3_nt: TGTGCCAGCAGCTCGCGACTAGCGGGAGGTTCCTACAATGAGCAGTTCTTC; cdr3_aa: CASSSRLAGGSYNEQFF
d_call: TRBD1; j_call: TRBJ2-2; v_call: TRBV29-1; clone_size: .; cdr3_nt: TGCAGCGTTACTGGACAGGGAAGTCTTCGCACCGGGGAGCTGTTTTTT; cdr3_aa: CSVTGQGSLRTGELFF
d_call: TRBD2; j_call: TRBJ2-4; v_call: TRBV7-2; clone_size: .; cdr3_nt: TGTGCCAGCAGCGACGCGGTCGGACTAGCGTTCGGGGGCAAAAACATTCAGTACTTC; cdr3_aa: CASSDAVGLAFGGKNIQYF
d_call: .; j_call: TRBJ1-3; v_call: TRBV7-2; clone_size: .; cdr3_nt: TGTGCCAGCAGCTTCGGCTGGGGGGACACCATATATTTT; cdr3_aa: CASSFGWGDTIYF
d_call: .; j_call: TRBJ2-1; v_call: TRBV5-4; clone_size: .; cdr3_nt: TGTGCCAGCAGCTCCCGGACGGGATTGACCTACAATGAGCAGTTCTTC; cdr3_aa: CASSSRTGLTYNEQFF
d_call: TRBD1; j_call: TRBJ1-1; v_call: TRBV5-4; clone_size: .; cdr3_nt: TGTGCCAGCAGCACCTGGACAGGGGACACTGAAGCTTTCTTT; cdr3_aa: CASSTWTGDTEAFF
d_call: TRBD1; j_call: TRBJ2-1; v_call: TRBV11-2; clone_size: .; cdr3_nt: TGTGCCAGCAGTCTACAGGGGGCGACCTACAATGAGCAGTTCTTC; cdr3_aa: CASSLQGATYNEQFF
d_call: TRBD1; j_call: TRBJ1-1; v_call: TRBV5-1; clone_size: few; cdr3_nt: TGCGCCAGCAGCCGGACAGGGGTGGACACTGAAGCTTTCTTT; cdr3_aa: CASSRTGVDTEAFF
d_call: .; j_call: TRBJ1-1; v_call: TRBV9; clone_size: .; cdr3_nt: TGTGCCAGCAGCGTAGGGGAGGGGGACACTGAAGCTTTCTTT; cdr3_aa: CASSVGEGDTEAFF
d_call: .; j_call: TRBJ1-1; v_call: TRBV2; clone_size: few; cdr3_nt: TGTGCCAGCAGTACCAGGGGTGGGGACACTGAAGCTTTCTTT; cdr3_aa: CASSTRGGDTEAFF
d_call: .; j_call: TRBJ1-1; v_call: TRBV7-9; clone_size: once; cdr3_nt: TGTGCCAGCAGCCCCCCGGGGTCGACTGAAGCTTTCTTT; cdr3_aa: CASSPPGSTEAFF
d_call: TRBD2; j_call: TRBJ2-1; v_call: TRBV5-6; clone_size: .; cdr3_nt: TGTGCCAGCAGCCGGTCCGGGACTAGCGGGGGGGATGAGCAGTTCTTC; cdr3_aa: CASSRSGTSGGDEQFF
d_call: .; j_call: TRBJ2-3; v_call: TRBV6-4; clone_size: many; cdr3_nt: TGTGCCAGCAGTGACGTGGGGGGAGCAGATACGCAGTATTTT; cdr3_aa: CASSDVGGADTQYF
d_call: .; j_call: TRBJ2-2; v_call: TRBV5-5; clone_size: .; cdr3_nt: TGTGCCAGCAGCTTGGGCAGGGGAATGACCGGGGAGCTGTTTTTT; cdr3_aa: CASSLGRGMTGELFF
d_call: .; j_call: TRBJ1-1; v_call: TRBV4-1; clone_size: .; cdr3_nt: TGCGCCAGCAGTTGGGGCAGGGAACCTGAAGCTTTCTTT; cdr3_aa: CASSWGREPEAFF
d_call: .; j_call: TRBJ2-7; v_call: TRBV27; clone_size: .; cdr3_nt: TGTGCCAGCAGTTCTCGATCGGGGTTCGACGAGCAGTACTTC; cdr3_aa: CASSSRSGFDEQYF
d_call: .; j_call: TRBJ2-1; v_call: TRBV18; clone_size: .; cdr3_nt: TGTGCCAGCTCACTATTATTAAGCGGCTCGAACGATGAGCAGTTCTTC; cdr3_aa: CASSLLLSGSNDEQFF
d_call: .; j_call: TRBJ1-2; v_call: TRBV6-5; clone_size: .; cdr3_nt: TGTGCCAGCAGTTACGTAGGCAGGGGATGGAATGGCTACACCTTC; cdr3_aa: CASSYVGRGWNGYTF
d_call: .; j_call: TRBJ1-2; v_call: TRBV6-5; clone_size: .; cdr3_nt: TGTGCCAGCACGACGGGAGGGACATATGGCTACACCTTC; cdr3_aa: CASTTGGTYGYTF
d_call: .; j_call: TRBJ1-2; v_call: TRBV14; clone_size: .; cdr3_nt: TGTGCCAGCAGCCAAGAGAGTACAGCTAACTATGGCTACACCTTC; cdr3_aa: CASSQESTANYGYTF
d_call: .; j_call: TRBJ2-3; v_call: TRBV18; clone_size: .; cdr3_nt: TGTGCCAGCTCACCACTATCGACAGAGGATACGCAGTATTTT; cdr3_aa: CASSPLSTEDTQYF
d_call: TRBD2; j_call: TRBJ2-1; v_call: TRBV6-2/TRBV6-3; clone_size: .; cdr3_nt: TGTGCCAGCAGTTACGGGACTAGAGGGCATGAGCAGTTCTTC; cdr3_aa: CASSYGTRGHEQFF
d_call: .; j_call: TRBJ2-3; v_call: TRBV11-2; clone_size: .; cdr3_nt: TGTGCCAGCAGCTGGCGGCTTAGCACAGATACGCAGTATTTT; cdr3_aa: CASSWRLSTDTQYF
d_call: .; j_call: TRBJ1-1; v_call: TRBV16; clone_size: .; cdr3_nt: TGTGCCAGCAGCCAATCTGGCGGGGTCGGGGGAACTGAAGCTTTCTTT; cdr3_aa: CASSQSGGVGGTEAFF
d_call: .; j_call: TRBJ1-4; v_call: TRBV7-2; clone_size: once; cdr3_nt: TGTGCCAGCAGCTTACAGGGTACTGCAACTAATGAAAAACTGTTTTTT; cdr3_aa: CASSLQGTATNEKLFF
d_call: TRBD1; j_call: TRBJ2-7; v_call: TRBV6-5; clone_size: .; cdr3_nt: TGTGCCAGCAGCCGCGGACAGGGCTCCTACGAGCAGTACTTC; cdr3_aa: CASSRGQGSYEQYF
d_call: TRBD1; j_call: TRBJ1-6; v_call: TRBV28; clone_size: .; cdr3_nt: TGTGCCAGCAGTAAACGGACTACAGGGGGAGGTTCACCCCTCCACTTT; cdr3_aa: CASSKRTTGGGSPLHF
d_call: .; j_call: TRBJ1-1; v_call: TRBV7-8; clone_size: .; cdr3_nt: TGTGCCAGCAGCTTATCGGGAGGGAACACTGAAGCTTTCTTT; cdr3_aa: CASSLSGGNTEAFF
d_call: TRBD1; j_call: TRBJ1-2; v_call: TRBV19; clone_size: .; cdr3_nt: TGTGCCAGTAGTATAGATCCCGGACAGGGCTATGGCTACACCTTC; cdr3_aa: CASSIDPGQGYGYTF
d_call: .; j_call: TRBJ1-5; v_call: TRBV5-1; clone_size: .; cdr3_nt: TGCGCCAGCAGCGAAGGGGCAGTGGGACAGCCCCAGCATTTT; cdr3_aa: CASSEGAVGQPQHF
d_call: .; j_call: TRBJ2-2; v_call: TRBV18; clone_size: .; cdr3_nt: TGTGCCAGCTCCCTCCCGGGCAGGGGCACCGGGGAGCTGTTTTTT; cdr3_aa: CASSLPGRGTGELFF
d_call: TRBD1; j_call: TRBJ2-3; v_call: TRBV7-6; clone_size: few; cdr3_nt: TGTGCCAGCAGCTTAGGCGCGACAGGGATAAGCACAGATACGCAGTATTTT; cdr3_aa: CASSLGATGISTDTQYF
d_call: .; j_call: TRBJ2-3; v_call: TRBV28; clone_size: .; cdr3_nt: TGTGCCAGCAGGCCAGGGGGGAGCACAGATACGCAGTATTTT; cdr3_aa: CASRPGGSTDTQYF
d_call: .; j_call: TRBJ1-2; v_call: TRBV5-1; clone_size: .; cdr3_nt: TGCGCCAGCAGCTTTCGGACACAGGATGGCTACACCTTC; cdr3_aa: CASSFRTQDGYTF
d_call: TRBD2; j_call: TRBJ2-3; v_call: TRBV4-3; clone_size: .; cdr3_nt: TGCGCCAGCAGCCAAAGACTAGCGGGATCTGATACGCAGTATTTT; cdr3_aa: CASSQRLAGSDTQYF
d_call: TRBD2; j_call: TRBJ2-1; v_call: TRBV4-3; clone_size: .; cdr3_nt: TGCGCCAGCAGCCAAGAGAAGGCTAGCGGGAGGGCGATCGATGAGCAGTTCTTC; cdr3_aa: CASSQEKASGRAIDEQFF
d_call: TRBD1; j_call: TRBJ1-4; v_call: TRBV30; clone_size: .; cdr3_nt: TGTGCCTGGAGTCCCGGGACAGGGCCCGAAAAACTGTTTTTT; cdr3_aa: CAWSPGTGPEKLFF
d_call: TRBD2; j_call: TRBJ2-7; v_call: TRBV14; clone_size: .; cdr3_nt: TGTGCCAGCAGCCAAGTTGCGGGGGGCGGCGAGCAGTACTTC; cdr3_aa: CASSQVAGGGEQYF
d_call: .; j_call: TRBJ1-6; v_call: TRBV5-1; clone_size: .; cdr3_nt: TGCGCCAGCAGCTTGGAGAGCTCCTATAATTCACCCCTCCACTTT; cdr3_aa: CASSLESSYNSPLHF
d_call: TRBD1; j_call: TRBJ1-2; v_call: TRBV4-2; clone_size: few; cdr3_nt: TGTGCCAGCAGCCACCAGGACAGGAGCTCTAACTATGGCTACACCTTC; cdr3_aa: CASSHQDRSSNYGYTF